These 20 T cell receptor beta chains were all obtained from the same sample, sequenced in a study of T cell responses to AZD1222 COVID-19 vaccine. TCRdb's table, derived via immunoSEQ multiplex PCR, lists solely in-frame clones and lacks some. There are about 120,000 clones in the sample; 75% to 95% occur only once, and 4% to 4.5% lies in the top ten. This material consisted of peripheral blood, taken 28 days after the second dose of the MenACWY control vaccine. These receptor sequences come from an adult who received the MenACWY meningococcal vaccine as a control.

The chain couples TRBV28 to TRBJ1-3; D possibly corresponds to TRBD1 (6 bases). The CDR3 consists of 15 residues. The germline V and J ends were trimmed by 5 bases and 2 bases, with 13 bases remaining between them. CDR1 is MDHEN and CDR2 is SYDVKM in the germline V gene. CDR3 sequence: CASSTPGGPGNTIYF. For the CDR3, the DNA is TGTGCCAGCAGTACCCCCGGGGGCCCTGGAAACACCATATATTTT. Based on the CDR3 plus reference TRBV28 and TRBJ1-3, the full variable domain is DVKVTQSSRYLVKRTGEKVFLECVQDMDHENMFWYRQDPGLGLRLIYFSYDVKMKEKGDIPEGYSVSREKKERFSLILESASTNQTSMYLCASSTPGGPGNTIYFGEGSWLTVV.

The chain carries TRBV20-1 and TRBJ2-6, with D hard to call. Trimming removed 3 bases from V and 4 bases from J, with 4 bases in between. CDR1 is DFQATT, CDR2 SNEGSKA, per germline (reference sequence). The CDR3 totals 12 residues. Here the CDR3 DNA reads TGCAGTGCTAGTTCCGGGGCCAACGTCCTGACTTTC. Encoded protein: CSASSGANVLTF.

The V call is TRBV19, the J call TRBJ1-3; D not resolved. The CDR3 spans 11 residues. Per the germline V gene, CDR1 is LNHDA and CDR2 is SQIVND (reference sequence). Trimming cost V 9 bases and J 3 bases, with 6 bases left between them. The CDR3 reads CASGVGNTIYF. The CDR3 DNA sequence: TGTGCCAGCGGGGTTGGAAACACCATATATTTT.

The V call is TRBV11-3, the J call TRBJ2-1; D might be TRBD2 (7 bases). Germline CDR1 SGHNT, CDR2 YENEEA. Between the trimmed V and J ends, which lost 6 bases and 6 bases, there was a span of 12 bases. The CDR3 is 13 amino acids. CDR3 protein: CASSYREGNEQFF. CDR3 nucleotide sequence: TGTGCCAGCAGTTACAGGGAGGGCAATGAGCAGTTCTTC.

This chain links TRBV11-2 with TRBJ2-5; D remains ambiguous. Germline loops: CDR1 SGHAT, CDR2 FQNNGV. V shed 1 base and J shed 5 bases, with 8 bases lying between them. This CDR3 region has 13 residues. Written as DNA, the CDR3 is TGTGCCAGCAGCTTAGGGGTGGGGGAGACCCAGTACTTC. As protein: CASSLGVGETQYF.

V gene TRBV28 combines with J gene TRBJ2-1; perhaps TRBD2 as D (6 bases). The CDR3 loop spans 16 amino acids. The V gene lost 5 bases and the J gene lost 1 base, with 15 bases spanning the gap. CDR1 is MDHEN, CDR2 SYDVKM, per germline. The CDR3 region is CASSPTGVHSYNEQFF. The CDR3 coding sequence is TGTGCCAGCAGTCCCACGGGGGTCCATTCCTACAATGAGCAGTTCTTC.

The rearrangement links TRBV10-3 to TRBJ2-2; 11 bases match TRBD1. The CDR3 length is 14 residues. CDR1 ENHRY and CDR2 SYGVKD come from the germline V gene. With V trimmed by 7 bases and J by 6 bases, 4 bases remained unmatched. The CDR3 sequence is CAIKGQGAAGELFF. The CDR3, as DNA: TGTGCCATCAAAGGACAGGGGGCGGCCGGGGAGCTGTTTTTT.

This clone was detected only once. The chain joins TRBV27 to TRBJ2-1, with 8 positions matching TRBD2. From germline, CDR1 is MNHEY and CDR2 SMNVEV (reference sequence). This CDR3 spans 14 amino acids. Trimming at V came to 6 bases and at J to 6 bases, leaving 7 bases not matched to a gene. Written as DNA, the CDR3 is TGTGCCAGCAGGAGCGGGAGATATCCCAATGAGCAGTTCTTC. Translation gives CASRSGRYPNEQFF.

This chain connects TRBV7-8 to TRBJ1-2, with 11 bases lining up with TRBD1. Germline V gene sequence: CDR1 SGHVS, CDR2 FQNEAQ. This CDR3 is built from 15 residues. Trimming removed 5 bases from V and 7 bases from J; junction bases left unmatched: 9. The CDR3 is CASSARDRGYSGYTF. In nucleotides, the CDR3 is TGTGCCAGCAGCGCTCGGGACAGGGGGTATAGTGGCTACACCTTC.

The chain combines TRBV4-1 with TRBJ2-1; 7 nucleotides agree with TRBD2. Germline V gene lookup returns CDR1 MGHRA and CDR2 YSYEKL. The junction had 8 bases not matched to a gene; V was cut back by 6 bases and J by 0 bases. The CDR3 covers 16 residues. The DNA of the CDR3 is TGCGCCAGCAGTCGAAAGGGCGGGAGCTCCTACAATGAGCAGTTCTTC. Amino acid sequence: CASSRKGGSSYNEQFF.

V gene TRBV14 combines with J gene TRBJ2-5; D is possibly TRBD1 (6 bases). The V gene lost 4 bases and the J gene lost 0 bases, with 21 bases spanning the gap. The CDR3 loop spans 18 amino acids. CDR1 is SGHDN, CDR2 FVKESK, per germline. The CDR3 loop is CASSPHRDWLPDQETQYF. The CDR3 DNA reads as TGTGCCAGCAGCCCACACAGGGATTGGCTTCCCGACCAAGAGACCCAGTACTTC. The full variable domain, completed using reference TRBV14 and TRBJ2-5, is EAGVTQFPSHSVIEKGQTVTLRCDPISGHDNLYWYRRVMGKEIKFLLHFVKESKQDESGMPNNRFLAERTGGTYSTLKVQPAELEDSGVYFCASSPHRDWLPDQETQYFGPGTRLLVL.

The chain is built from TRBV5-1 and TRBJ2-7, with a tentative D call TRBD2 (5 bases). The germline V gene encodes CDR1 SGHRS and CDR2 YFSETQ. Trimming left V 0 bases short and J 5 bases short, with 15 bases between. This CDR3 is 15 amino acids long. The CDR3 nucleotides read TGCGCCAGCAGCTTGGGCCATTCTAGCTCGGACGAGCAGTACTTC. Translation: CASSLGHSSSDEQYF.

The chain joins TRBV28 to TRBJ2-7; 8 positions agree with TRBD1. The CDR3 contains 16 residues. Trimming removed 4 bases from V and 4 bases from J; junction bases left unmatched: 12. CDR1 and CDR2 (germline): MDHEN, SYDVKM. For the CDR3, the DNA is TGTGCCAGCAGTTCCACGGACAGGGATTCATGGTACGAGCAGTACGTC. It specifies CASSSTDRDSWYEQYV.

This sequence joins TRBV27 and TRBJ2-1; 10 bases line up with TRBD1. The V gene's germline CDR1 is MNHEY and CDR2 SMNVEV (reference sequence). After removal of 5 bases from V and 4 bases from J, the junction contained 5 bases not matched to a gene. The CDR3 has 15 residues. CDR3 bases: TGTGCCAGCAGTCCGGACAGGGGGGGATACAATGAGCAGTTCTTC. It yields the protein CASSPDRGGYNEQFF.

This sequence joins TRBV5-8 and TRBJ1-2, with 9 bases that match TRBD1. The CDR3 totals 13 residues. Germline assignment: CDR1 SGHTS and CDR2 YDEGEE. Losses at the gene ends were 4 bases for V and 8 bases for J; bases not matched to a gene: 6. The CDR3 DNA sequence: TGTGCCAGCAGCAAGGGACAGGGTTACGGCTACACCTTC. Translation gives CASSKGQGYGYTF.

The chain carries TRBV10-3 and TRBJ2-6; no reliable D call. Germline values: CDR1 ENHRY, CDR2 SYGVKD. The CDR3 is 14 amino acids. V lost 3 bases, J lost 2 bases, and 5 bases lay in between. The CDR3 reads CAISDHAGANVLTF. CDR3 coding DNA: TGTGCCATCAGTGATCATGCTGGGGCCAACGTCCTGACTTTC.

The J gene is TRBJ1-1, the V gene TRBV5-1, with 9 bases that match TRBD1. Germline CDR1 SGHRS, CDR2 YFSETQ. The CDR3 covers 15 residues. V shed 2 bases and J 1 base; nucleotides not matched to a gene: 3. Here the CDR3 DNA reads TGCGCCAGCAGCTTCAGGACAGGGGCGAACACTGAAGCTTTCTTT. This encodes CASSFRTGANTEAFF.

This rearrangement joins TRBV7-9 to TRBJ2-1, with no clear D. The CDR3 runs 12 residues. V lost 5 bases and J lost 8, with 10 bases in between. Germline V lookup: CDR1 SEHNR, CDR2 FQNEAQ (reference sequence). CDR3 sequence reads: CASSHAVDEQFF. The CDR3 nucleotides read TGTGCCAGCAGCCATGCAGTAGATGAGCAGTTCTTC.

The rearrangement uses TRBV9 and TRBJ2-1, with D tentatively TRBD1 or TRBD2 (5 bases each). There are 17 residues in the CDR3. Germline-derived CDR1 and CDR2 are SGDLS and YYNGEE. The V end lost 0 bases, the J end lost 2 bases, and 15 bases lay between the germline ends. This CDR3 reads CASSVGGLRVAYNEQFF. The CDR3 DNA is TGTGCCAGCAGCGTAGGAGGACTCAGGGTGGCCTACAATGAGCAGTTCTTC.

This clone showed up just a few times. The sample has other DNA sequences that encode this CDR3 too. This rearrangement joins TRBV29-1 to TRBJ1-1; D gene ambiguous. This CDR3 has 11 residues. Trimming shortened V by 4 bases and J by 1 base, and 4 bases separated the two germline ends. Germline assignment: CDR1 SQVTM and CDR2 ANQGSEA. The CDR3 loop is CSVGTNTEAFF. DNA of the CDR3: TGCAGCGTTGGCACGAACACTGAAGCTTTCTTT.